Listed here are 18 T cell receptor beta chains from one sample, sequenced in a study of T-cell memory formation after mild COVID-19. MiXCR, applied by TCRdb to the 5' RACE reads, yields one record per CDR3 protein. The sample has 350,000 to 450,000 distinct CDR3 sequences, 20% seen once. Material: PBMCs or a T cell subset sorted from them (not recorded which). These receptors were collected from an adult woman who had mild COVID-19 (a few samples of this study predate the infection). Cell type and time point are not known.

This chain uses TRBV7-2 with TRBJ1-1; TRBD1 agrees at 11 bases. The germline V gene has CDR1 SGHTA and CDR2 FQGNSA. CDR3 length equals 16 residues. Germline trimming cut 3 bases from V and 7 bases from J; bases unmatched to any gene: 10. Here the CDR3 DNA reads TGTGCCAGCAGCTTTGGGACAGGGGGAGTTATGGGTGAAGCTTTCTTT. Encoded protein: CASSFGTGGVMGEAFF.

The chain links TRBV7-2 to TRBJ1-3, with 10 bases fitting TRBD1. The CDR3 has 17 residues. Trimming removed 5 bases from V and 2 bases from J; junction bases left unmatched: 9. Per germline, CDR1 SGHTA and CDR2 FQGNSA. CDR3 amino acids: CASSPAGTGDPGNTIYF. The CDR3 region has the DNA TGTGCCAGCAGCCCGGCCGGGACAGGGGATCCTGGAAACACCATATATTTT.

V gene TRBV4-1 combines with J gene TRBJ2-3, with 15 bases fitting TRBD2. The CDR3 is made up of 17 amino acids. CDR1 and CDR2 from the germline V gene are MGHRA and YSYEKL. The V gene end was trimmed by 4 bases and the J gene end by 3 bases; junction bases not matched to a gene: 5. In DNA form, the CDR3 reads TGCGCCAGCAGCCTCACCGGACTAGCGGGAGGGACAGATACGCAGTATTTT. Amino acid sequence: CASSLTGLAGGTDTQYF.

This chain connects TRBV2 to TRBJ2-3; D possibly matches TRBD1 or TRBD2 (6 bases each). The germline V and J ends were trimmed by 4 bases and 4 bases, with 12 bases remaining between them. The CDR3 sequence is 14 residues long. CDR1 is SNHLY and CDR2 is FYNNEI in the germline V gene. The CDR3 is CASSVNRDSDTQYF. CDR3 coding DNA: TGTGCCAGCAGTGTAAACAGGGACTCAGATACGCAGTATTTT. Full variable domain (rest looked up from reference TRBV2 and TRBJ2-3): EPEVTQTPSHQVTQMGQEVILRCVPISNHLYFYWYRQILGQKVEFLVSFYNNEISEKSEIFDDQFSVERPDGSNFTLKIRSTKLEDSAMYFCASSVNRDSDTQYFGPGTRLTVL.

This clonotype was seen more than once but under ten times. The chain recombines TRBV24-1 with TRBJ2-6, with 11 nucleotides matching TRBD1. Germline-derived CDR1 and CDR2 are KGHDR and SFDVKD. V trimming: 3 bases; J trimming: 4 bases; junction bases outside the gene matches: 10. This CDR3 is built from 19 residues. The CDR3 region is CATSDAPGQGVEGANVLTF. The CDR3, as DNA: TGTGCCACCAGTGATGCACCGGGACAGGGGGTGGAAGGGGCCAACGTCCTGACTTTC.

This clonotype has a handful of counts. CDR3 sequence: CASSQGYKREDYGYTF. The CDR3 nucleotides are TGCGCCAGCAGCCAGGGCTATAAGAGGGAGGACTATGGCTACACCTTC. This chain uses TRBV4-3 with TRBJ1-2; the D is unclear. The V and J ends lost 3 bases and 3 bases respectively, with 17 bases between them. The CDR3 has 16 amino acids. The germline CDR1 and CDR2 sequences are LGHNA and YSLEER.

This chain joins TRBV10-3 and TRBJ2-5; 8 positions match TRBD2. The CDR3 spans 15 residues. Germline assignment: CDR1 ENHRY and CDR2 SYGVKD. V dropped 7 bases and J dropped 1; count of bases not matched to a gene: 8. The CDR3 DNA reads TGTGCCATCATGCCGACTAGCGCGGTCCAAGAGACCCAGTACTTC. It codes for CAIMPTSAVQETQYF.

This rearrangement joins TRBV27 to TRBJ2-4; D uncertain. The germline gives CDR1 MNHEY, CDR2 SMNVEV (reference sequence). The germline V and J ends were trimmed by 5 bases and 3 bases, with 11 bases remaining between them. This CDR3 is 14 amino acids long. The CDR3 nucleotides read TGTGCCAGCAGTCTCTCCTTAGGCAAAAACATTCAGTACTTC. Translated, it gives CASSLSLGKNIQYF.

The V call is TRBV20-1, the J call TRBJ2-5, with D possibly being TRBD2 (5 bases). Germline V gene sequence: CDR1 DFQATT, CDR2 SNEGSKA (reference sequence). V lost 5 bases, J lost 1 base, and 8 bases lay in between. CDR3 size: 12 residues. The CDR3 DNA is TGCAGTGCTTTAGCGAGCCAAGAGACCCAGTACTTC. Its translation: CSALASQETQYF.

This chain joins TRBV9 and TRBJ2-5; the match to TRBD2 covers 10 bases. V was pared by 0 bases and J by 1 base, with 3 bases of the junction left unmatched. The germline V gene has CDR1 SGDLS and CDR2 YYNGEE. This CDR3 spans 16 amino acids. The DNA for the CDR3 is TGTGCCAGCAGCGTAGATATAGCGGGGGGCCAAGAGACCCAGTACTTC. It yields the protein CASSVDIAGGQETQYF.

The chain recombines TRBV2 with TRBJ2-7; D is uncertain. This CDR3 has 13 residues. Trimming took off 1 base at V and 1 base at J, with 5 bases between the two ends. The germline V gene has CDR1 SNHLY and CDR2 FYNNEI. CDR3 sequence (DNA): TGTGCCAGCAGTGAAGGCCCTTCCTACGAGCAGTACTTC. Residues: CASSEGPSYEQYF.

This clonotype was seen only a few times. This chain connects TRBV20-1 to TRBJ2-3; D may be TRBD2 (5 bases). The CDR3 totals 16 residues. V gave up 0 bases and J gave up 0 bases, with 13 bases separating them. CDR1 and CDR2 from the germline V gene are DFQATT and SNEGSKA (reference sequence). The CDR3: CSARDLARSSTDTQYF. CDR3 bases: TGCAGTGCTAGAGATCTAGCCAGGTCTAGCACAGATACGCAGTATTTT.

This clonotype was seen repeatedly, ten times or more. V and J are TRBV7-3 and TRBJ2-5, with a weak D call TRBD1 (6 bases). Per the germline V gene, CDR1 is SGHTA and CDR2 is FQGTGA. The CDR3 consists of 15 residues. V was pared by 2 bases and J by 0 bases, with 10 bases between. The CDR3 nucleotides read TGTGCCAGCAGCTTATCAGGGGTGTACCAAGAGACCCAGTACTTC. This gives the protein CASSLSGVYQETQYF.

This clonotype was detected a few times. The chain couples TRBV10-3 to TRBJ2-7; D possibly matches TRBD1 or TRBD2 (5 bases each). The CDR3 sequence is 14 residues long. Germline CDR1 and CDR2: ENHRY and SYGVKD. V shed 0 bases and J shed 6 bases, with 12 bases lying between them. For the CDR3, the DNA is TGTGCCATCAGTGAGTCATCCGGGGCTGCCGAGCAGTACTTC. It translates to CAISESSGAAEQYF.

The rearrangement uses TRBV7-2 and TRBJ1-2; 11 positions agree with TRBD1. V trimming: 5 bases; J trimming: 4 bases; junction bases outside the gene matches: 6. CDR1 and CDR2 (germline): SGHTA, FQGNSA. There are 15 residues in the CDR3. The CDR3 DNA reads TGTGCCAGCAGCCCGGGGACAGGGGGTATCTATGGCTACACCTTC. Encoded protein: CASSPGTGGIYGYTF.

This clonotype came up a few times. The V gene is TRBV6-1, the J gene TRBJ2-1; 9 bases are shared with TRBD2. The CDR3 runs 17 residues. The trim removed 1 base at V and 5 bases at J, leaving 9 bases unmatched. Germline V gene sequence: CDR1 MNHNS, CDR2 SASEGT. CDR3 sequence (DNA): TGTGCCAGCAGTGAAGGGTTCCTAGCGGGACACGACAATGAGCAGTTCTTC. This sequence encodes CASSEGFLAGHDNEQFF.

This clonotype was seen a few times. The genes are TRBV6-5 and TRBJ2-7; tentatively, D is TRBD1 (6 bases). Germline values: CDR1 MNHEY, CDR2 SVGAGI. V shed 4 bases and J shed 1 base, with 8 bases lying between them. The CDR3 is 13 residues long. The CDR3 loop is CASSWGHSYEQYF. The CDR3 nucleotides read TGTGCCAGCAGTTGGGGACATTCCTACGAGCAGTACTTC.

This clonotype was detected only a few times. The rearrangement joins TRBV6-5 to TRBJ2-4; the D gene is possibly TRBD1 (5 bases). Germline lookup yields CDR1 MNHEY and CDR2 SVGAGI. V was clipped by 5 bases and J by 13 bases, with 15 bases between them. This CDR3 comprises 12 residues. In DNA, the CDR3 is TGTGCCAGCAGTAAATCGCAGGGTGGGCAGTACTTC. Translated, it gives CASSKSQGGQYF.